A selection of T cell receptor beta chains follows, all from one sample in a study of cytomegalovirus exposure and HLA in healthy donors. Sequenced by immunoSEQ multiplex PCR; TCRdb stores in-frame clones only, minus some. The sample yields hundreds of thousands of clones, 70% to 90% seen once. Specimen: PBMCs. Every receptor here comes from a woman younger than 30 in good health and CMV-seronegative. Each CDR3 is given with its conserved first and last residue. A D gene is named only where the DNA matches it firmly. Clone size is given for some rows only: seen once, a few or many times, or a class if the clone is expanded.

j_gene | v_gene | d_gene | abundance | CDR3aa | CDR3nt
TRBJ1-2 | TRBV5-1 | TRBD1 | once | CASRGSRTGIGGYTF | TGCGCCAGCAGAGGGTCGCGGACAGGGATCGGTGGCTACACCTTC
TRBJ2-1 | TRBV7-2 | TRBD2 | - | CASSLTSAAYNEQFF | TGTGCCAGCAGCCTTACTAGCGCCGCCTACAATGAGCAGTTCTTC
TRBJ2-1 | TRBV5-1 | TRBD2 | - | CASSVGLAGVSYNEQFF | TGCGCCAGCAGCGTGGGACTAGCGGGAGTTTCCTACAATGAGCAGTTCTTC
TRBJ1-1 | TRBV29-1 | - | - | CSSRVVHNGHSEAFF | TGCAGCTCCCGAGTGGTACACAACGGACACTCTGAAGCTTTCTTT
TRBJ1-5 | TRBV19 | TRBD1 | - | CASKTGQGNQPQHF | TGTGCCAGTAAAACGGGACAGGGAAATCAGCCCCAGCATTTT
TRBJ1-1 | TRBV7-9 | TRBD1 | few | CASSSATGIEAFF | TGTGCCAGCAGCTCAGCGACAGGGATTGAAGCTTTCTTT
TRBJ1-1 | TRBV9 | - | - | CASSPRGAATEAFF | TGTGCCAGCAGCCCCCGGGGGGCCGCCACTGAAGCTTTCTTT
TRBJ2-7 | TRBV19 | - | - | CASSINQGGEQYF | TGTGCCAGTAGTATAAACCAGGGAGGCGAGCAGTACTTC
TRBJ2-7 | TRBV4-1 | - | - | CASSQDTGGEQYF | TGCGCCAGCAGCCAAGATACGGGTGGCGAGCAGTACTTC
TRBJ2-7 | TRBV29-1 | - | few | CSVEGEQGRTYEQYF | TGCAGCGTTGAAGGTGAGCAGGGGCGGACCTACGAGCAGTACTTC
TRBJ1-2 | TRBV30 | - | - | CAWTVEGPGGYTF | TGTGCCTGGACCGTGGAGGGGCCTGGAGGCTACACCTTC
TRBJ2-7 | TRBV6-6 | - | - | CASRETDLLKQYF | TGTGCCAGCAGGGAGACAGACCTCTTGAAGCAGTACTTC
TRBJ1-2 | TRBV18 | TRBD1 | once | CASSPYGQGDYGYTF | TGTGCCAGCTCACCTTATGGACAGGGAGACTATGGCTACACCTTC
TRBJ2-1 | TRBV9 | TRBD2 | - | CASSVGSSGRPGLGEQFF | TGTGCCAGCAGCGTAGGATCTAGCGGGAGGCCGGGGTTGGGTGAGCAGTTCTTC
TRBJ2-1 | TRBV19 | TRBD2 | - | CASSLRTSGGFNSYNEQFF | TGTGCCAGTAGTCTCCGGACTAGCGGGGGGTTTAATTCCTACAATGAGCAGTTCTTC
TRBJ1-1 | TRBV7-6 | - | - | CASSLESGGDTEAFF | TGTGCCAGCAGCTTAGAGAGCGGAGGCGACACTGAAGCTTTCTTT
TRBJ2-1 | TRBV27 | - | - | CASSLQGPNEQFF | TGTGCCAGCAGCTTACAGGGTCCCAATGAGCAGTTCTTC
TRBJ2-5 | TRBV5-4 | - | - | CASSPGGSQETQYF | TGTGCCAGCAGCCCCGGGGGAAGTCAAGAGACCCAGTACTTC
TRBJ1-2 | TRBV29-1 | - | - | CSVGREVDYGYTF | TGCAGCGTGGGCCGGGAGGTCGACTATGGCTACACCTTC
TRBJ2-5 | TRBV7-9 | - | - | CASSYVPGQGQETQYF | TGTGCCAGCAGCTATGTTCCGGGCCAGGGGCAAGAGACCCAGTACTTC
TRBJ1-2 | TRBV11-3 | - | - | CASSLVGGKEDYGYTF | TGTGCCAGCAGCTTAGTGGGAGGGAAGGAGGACTATGGCTACACCTTC
TRBJ1-2 | TRBV28 | TRBD1 | - | CASSSPGDRAYGYTF | TGTGCCAGCAGCTCTCCAGGGGACAGGGCGTATGGCTACACCTTC
TRBJ2-1 | TRBV2 | - | - | CASNPSASNEQFF | TGTGCCAGCAACCCCTCAGCGAGCAATGAGCAGTTCTTC
TRBJ2-2 | TRBV7-6 | TRBD2 | - | CASSLTAGAATGELFF | TGTGCCAGCAGCTTAACAGCGGGGGCAGCCACCGGGGAGCTGTTTTTT
TRBJ2-3 | TRBV29-1 | - | - | CSVEDNTDTQYF | TGCAGCGTTGAGGACAACACAGATACGCAGTATTTT
TRBJ2-5 | TRBV6-5 | TRBD2 | - | CASSRSGGSWETQYF | TGTGCCAGCAGTCGGTCGGGAGGGAGCTGGGAGACCCAGTACTTC
TRBJ2-7 | TRBV5-1 | TRBD2 | - | CASSVETSGGYEQYF | TGCGCCAGCAGCGTCGAGACTAGCGGGGGCTACGAGCAGTACTTC
TRBJ2-3 | TRBV29-1 | TRBD2 | - | CSVEPTSGIAYTQYF | TGCAGCGTTGAACCGACTAGCGGGATCGCTTATACGCAGTATTTT
TRBJ2-7 | TRBV10-1 | TRBD2 | - | CASSGTSGAGEQYF | TGCGCCAGCAGCGGGACTAGCGGGGCAGGAGAGCAGTACTTC
TRBJ1-5 | TRBV5-1 | TRBD1 | - | CASSWTGDQPQHF | TGCGCCAGCAGCTGGACAGGGGATCAGCCCCAGCATTTT
TRBJ1-6 | TRBV5-1 | TRBD1 | - | CASSRLYAGTGGTTPLHF | TGCGCCAGCAGCCGGCTTTACGCCGGGACAGGGGGCACCACACCCCTCCACTTT
TRBJ1-2 | TRBV6-1 | - | - | CASSGVTVTPSYGYTF | TGTGCCAGCAGTGGGGTGACAGTTACCCCCTCCTATGGCTACACCTTC
TRBJ1-5 | TRBV4-1 | - | - | CASSQDPGLNQPQHF | TGCGCCAGCAGCCAAGACCCAGGGCTCAATCAGCCCCAGCATTTT
TRBJ1-1 | TRBV27 | - | - | CASSPRTGGTEAFF | TGTGCCAGCAGTCCCCGGACGGGGGGGACTGAAGCTTTCTTT
TRBJ2-2 | TRBV11-2 | - | - | CASSPRDINTGELFF | TGTGCCAGCAGCCCAAGGGACATTAACACCGGGGAGCTGTTTTTT
TRBJ2-5 | TRBV19 | - | - | CASSMSAGMWGETQYF | TGTGCCAGTAGTATGAGCGCAGGGATGTGGGGAGAGACCCAGTACTTC
TRBJ2-7 | TRBV6-5 | TRBD1 | - | CASSWDRVKEQYF | TGTGCCAGCAGTTGGGACAGGGTGAAAGAGCAGTACTTC
TRBJ2-1 | TRBV4-2 | TRBD2 | - | CASSQVGLADHNEQFF | TGTGCCAGCAGCCAAGTCGGACTAGCGGACCACAATGAGCAGTTCTTC
TRBJ2-1 | TRBV7-2 | TRBD2 | - | CASSPRTSGGNEQFF | TGTGCCAGCAGCCCCCGGACTAGCGGGGGGAATGAGCAGTTCTTC
TRBJ2-3 | TRBV4-1 | - | - | CASSQDGVIADTQYF | TGCGCCAGCAGCCAAGACGGGGTGATCGCAGATACGCAGTATTTT
TRBJ1-1 | TRBV5-1 | - | - | CASSLRGTEAFF | TGCGCCAGCAGCTTGAGGGGAACTGAAGCTTTCTTT
TRBJ2-1 | TRBV6-4 | TRBD2 | few | CASSENSGGFLNEQFF | TGTGCCAGCAGTGAGAACTCGGGAGGTTTCTTGAATGAGCAGTTCTTC
TRBJ2-5 | TRBV27 | TRBD2 | - | CASSLIAGGGETQYF | TGTGCCAGCAGTTTAATAGCGGGAGGAGGGGAGACCCAGTACTTC
TRBJ2-7 | TRBV30 | - | - | CAWSFDSYEQYF | TGTGCCTGGAGTTTTGACAGCTACGAGCAGTACTTC
TRBJ1-1 | TRBV7-8 | - | - | CASSPEWLNTEAFF | TGTGCCAGCAGCCCGGAGTGGTTGAACACTGAAGCTTTCTTT
TRBJ1-1 | TRBV7-6 | TRBD1 | - | CASSQGQGLHDTEAFF | TGTGCCAGCAGCCAAGGACAGGGACTACATGACACTGAAGCTTTCTTT
TRBJ1-1 | TRBV2 | - | many | CASSEGSEAFF | TGTGCCAGCAGTGAAGGGAGTGAAGCTTTCTTT
TRBJ1-1 | TRBV28 | - | few | CAGRQDYTEAFF | TGTGCCGGTCGACAGGACTACACTGAAGCTTTCTTT
TRBJ2-1 | TRBV30 | TRBD2 | - | CARSGRVHNEQFF | TGTGCCCGTAGCGGGAGGGTGCACAATGAGCAGTTCTTC
TRBJ1-2 | TRBV10-1 | - | - | CASSERSSSGYTF | TGCGCCAGCAGTGAAAGGAGTTCGTCAGGCTACACCTTC
TRBJ1-5 | TRBV2 | TRBD1 | once | CASRDTGGDNQPQHF | TGTGCCAGCAGGGATACAGGGGGGGACAATCAGCCCCAGCATTTT
TRBJ1-2 | TRBV4-1 | - | - | CASSRPEDGGYYGYTF | TGCGCCAGCAGCCGCCCCGAGGACGGGGGGTACTATGGCTACACCTTC
TRBJ1-2 | TRBV19 | - | few | CASSKGDYGYTF | TGTGCCAGTAGTAAGGGGGACTATGGCTACACCTTC
TRBJ2-7 | TRBV29-1 | TRBD2 | - | CSVSGTRDFYEQYF | TGCAGCGTTTCGGGGACTAGGGACTTCTACGAGCAGTACTTC
TRBJ1-3 | TRBV20-1 | - | - | CSSQGLGTIYF | TGCAGTTCACAGGGCCTGGGCACCATATATTTT
TRBJ1-1 | TRBV4-1 | - | - | CASSQPGQINTEAFF | TGCGCCAGCAGCCAACCCGGACAGATAAACACTGAAGCTTTCTTT
TRBJ2-1 | TRBV9 | TRBD2 | - | CASSVAGTSGSGEQFF | TGTGCCAGCAGCGTAGCCGGGACTAGCGGGAGTGGTGAGCAGTTCTTC